This is a list of T cell receptor beta chains from one sample in a study of T cell responses to AZD1222 COVID-19 vaccine. Libraries were prepared by immunoSEQ multiplex PCR; TCRdb keeps only in-frame clonotypes and omits some of them. The sample has some 150,000 clones, around 92% seen once; the top ten hold around 4.4%. This specimen consisted of peripheral blood, obtained on day 0 of MenACWY control vaccination. These receptor sequences come from an adult in good health. CDR3s include the opening cysteine and the closing phenylalanine or tryptophan. A D gene is named only where the DNA matches it firmly. Rows may omit the clone size; those that give it use once, few, many or a size class.

J,length,V,D,size,CDR3,DNA
TRBJ2-1,16,TRBV27,TRBD2,NA,CASTWAGLAGGTGLFF,TGTGCCAGCACCTGGGCGGGGCTAGCGGGAGGGACGGGTCTGTTCTTC
TRBJ1-4,14,TRBV5-1,NA,NA,CASSLGQGYEKLFF,TGCGCCAGCAGCTTGGGGCAGGGGTACGAAAAACTGTTTTTT
TRBJ2-2,18,TRBV7-3,TRBD2,NA,CASSFGLAGAPGTGELFF,TGTGCCAGCAGCTTCGGACTAGCGGGAGCCCCGGGCACCGGGGAGCTGTTTTTT
TRBJ2-7,15,TRBV13,TRBD2,NA,CASSPLGEGGHEQYF,TGTGCCAGCAGCCCCCTCGGGGAGGGCGGGCACGAGCAGTACTTC
TRBJ2-1,14,TRBV28,NA,NA,CASWDRGGIGEQFF,TGTGCCAGCTGGGACCGGGGCGGGATCGGGGAGCAGTTCTTC
TRBJ1-2,13,TRBV2,NA,NA,CASSESREGGYTF,TGTGCCAGCAGTGAATCCAGGGAGGGTGGCTACACCTTC
TRBJ2-3,15,TRBV24-1,TRBD2,NA,CATSTPASGLNTQYF,TGTGCCACCAGCACCCCGGCTAGCGGGTTAAATACGCAGTATTTT
TRBJ2-5,18,TRBV7-9,TRBD2,NA,CASSLSDATSRVQETQYF,TGTGCCAGCAGCTTAAGCGACGCGACTAGCAGGGTCCAAGAGACCCAGTACTTC
TRBJ1-3,16,TRBV5-3,NA,NA,CARSNPRPYSGNTIYF,TGTGCCAGAAGCAACCCGCGACCCTACTCTGGAAACACCATATATTTT
TRBJ2-2,12,TRBV5-1,NA,NA,CASMGISGELFF,TGCGCCAGCATGGGCATATCCGGGGAGCTGTTTTTT
TRBJ2-7,14,TRBV5-1,NA,few,CASSLGGLGDEQYF,TGCGCCAGCAGCTTGGGGGGGCTAGGCGACGAGCAGTACTTC
TRBJ2-5,14,TRBV7-9,NA,NA,CASSNPSGSETQYF,TGTGCCAGCAGCAACCCTTCAGGGTCAGAGACCCAGTACTTC
TRBJ2-7,18,TRBV7-9,NA,once,CASSPRTDQNPSSYEQYF,TGTGCCAGCAGCCCCCGGACAGATCAAAACCCCAGCTCCTACGAGCAGTACTTC
TRBJ2-1,11,TRBV7-2,TRBD2,NA,CASSLRGLAVF,TGTGCCAGCAGCTTACGGGGACTAGCGGTCTTC
TRBJ2-2,17,TRBV9,TRBD2,NA,CASSVRTSETNTGELFF,TGTGCCAGCAGCGTCCGGACTAGCGAAACGAACACCGGGGAGCTGTTTTTT
TRBJ2-7,15,TRBV28,NA,NA,CASSLRGKISYEQYF,TGTGCCAGCAGTTTAAGGGGGAAAATCTCCTACGAGCAGTACTTC
TRBJ1-1,13,TRBV7-3,NA,once,CASSFDPNTEAFF,TGTGCCAGCAGCTTCGACCCGAACACTGAAGCTTTCTTT
TRBJ2-1,15,TRBV3-1/TRBV3-2,NA,NA,CASSQDSGFHNEQFF,TGTGCCAGCAGCCAAGATTCCGGCTTTCACAATGAGCAGTTCTTC
TRBJ1-1,13,TRBV11-1,NA,NA,CASSLAHGDRAFF,TGTGCCAGCAGCTTAGCGCACGGGGATCGGGCTTTCTTT
TRBJ1-2,14,TRBV19,TRBD1,NA,CASSRTGGDYGYTF,TGTGCCAGTAGCCGGACAGGGGGGGACTATGGCTACACCTTC
TRBJ2-7,15,TRBV5-6,NA,NA,CASSLMRDGVYEQYF,TGTGCCAGCAGCTTGATGAGGGATGGGGTGTACGAGCAGTACTTC
TRBJ1-5,15,TRBV28,NA,once,CASSGFDSSNQPQHF,TGTGCCAGCAGTGGGTTCGACAGTAGCAATCAGCCCCAGCATTTT
TRBJ2-1,15,TRBV28,TRBD1,NA,CASSFPGGAHNEQFF,TGTGCCAGCAGTTTCCCAGGGGGCGCCCACAATGAGCAGTTCTTC
TRBJ1-3,13,TRBV29-1,NA,once,CSVLGQSGNTIYF,TGCAGCGTACTCGGACAGTCTGGAAACACCATATATTTT
TRBJ1-4,13,TRBV28,NA,NA,CAGGTTANEKLFF,TGTGCCGGGGGCACGACGGCAAATGAAAAACTGTTTTTT
TRBJ1-2,13,TRBV11-2,NA,NA,CASSLTMRDGYTF,TGTGCCAGCAGCTTAACGATGAGGGATGGCTACACCTTC
TRBJ2-1,15,TRBV19,TRBD2,NA,CASSTPGLAHNEQFF,TGTGCCAGTAGTACTCCGGGACTAGCCCACAATGAGCAGTTCTTC
TRBJ2-3,16,TRBV9,TRBD2,once,CASSGLRGGQTDTQYF,TGTGCCAGCAGCGGTTTGCGGGGGGGGCAAACAGATACGCAGTATTTT
TRBJ1-1,13,TRBV28,NA,NA,CASSFRLRTEAFF,TGTGCCAGCAGTTTCCGCCTTCGGACTGAAGCTTTCTTT
TRBJ2-1,16,TRBV30,TRBD1,once,CAWSVRAGGSYNEQFF,TGTGCCTGGAGTGTACGGGCAGGGGGCTCCTACAATGAGCAGTTCTTC
TRBJ1-5,20,TRBV27,TRBD1,once,CASSLSRTGFQMGSNQPQHF,TGTGCCAGCAGTTTATCCCGGACAGGGTTCCAAATGGGCAGCAATCAGCCCCAGCATTTT
TRBJ2-4,14,TRBV7-3,TRBD2,NA,CASSPPGGKNIQYF,TGTGCCAGCAGCCCCCCCGGGGGGAAAAACATTCAGTACTTC
TRBJ2-3,15,TRBV7-3,NA,NA,CASSLTGGRRDTQYF,TGTGCCAGCAGCTTAACGGGAGGTAGGAGGGATACGCAGTATTTT